This T cell receptor (beta chain) was sequenced in a study of blood T cell repertoires in COVID-19. Germline V gives CDR1 LGHDT, CDR2 YNNKEL (reference sequence). V gave up 2 bases and J gave up 3 bases, with 7 bases separating them. The CDR3 has 13 residues. Repertoires were generated with immunoSEQ multiplex PCR, while TCRdb's copy carries only in-frame clones and drops some. The sample has roughly 250,000 clones, around 82% seen once. Source material: peripheral blood. The chain is built from TRBV3-1 (or the pseudogene TRBV3-2) and TRBJ1-1; D gene ambiguous. The sequence was collected from a man aged 40-50 years with active or convalescent COVID-19. Here the CDR3 reads CASSQLSDTEAFF. CDR3 in DNA: TGTGCCAGCAGCCAACTCTCGGACACTGAAGCTTTCTTT.